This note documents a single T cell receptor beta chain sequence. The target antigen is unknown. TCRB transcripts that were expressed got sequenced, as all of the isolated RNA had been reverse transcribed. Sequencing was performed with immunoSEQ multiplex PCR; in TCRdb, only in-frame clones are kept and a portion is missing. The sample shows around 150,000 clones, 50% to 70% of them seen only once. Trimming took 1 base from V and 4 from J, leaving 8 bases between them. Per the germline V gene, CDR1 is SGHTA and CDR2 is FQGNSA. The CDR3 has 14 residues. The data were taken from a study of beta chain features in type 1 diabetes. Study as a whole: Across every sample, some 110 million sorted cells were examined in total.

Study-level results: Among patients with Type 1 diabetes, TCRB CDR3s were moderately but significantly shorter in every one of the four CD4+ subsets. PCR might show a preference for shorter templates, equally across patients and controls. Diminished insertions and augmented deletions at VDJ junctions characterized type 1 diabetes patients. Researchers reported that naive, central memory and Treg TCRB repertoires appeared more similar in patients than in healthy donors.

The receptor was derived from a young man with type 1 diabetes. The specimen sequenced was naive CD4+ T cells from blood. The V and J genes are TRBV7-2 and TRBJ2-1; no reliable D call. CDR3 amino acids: CASSLDSGYNEQFF. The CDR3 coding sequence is TGTGCCAGCAGCTTAGATTCGGGTTACAATGAGCAGTTCTTC.